These 7 T cell receptor beta chains share one sample of origin, sequenced in a study of metastatic and nonmetastatic thyroid tumors. Each patient came to thyroid surgery without any prior treatment (of any kind). MiXCR re-clonotyped the PCR reads for TCRdb. Here the sample spans under 95,000 clones, over 9.5% being singletons. Specimen: blood. The receptor set was obtained from a female donor with papillary thyroid cancer or a benign thyroid nodule (not recorded which). Some clones in this sample may be carry-over from other donors' samples.

A word on this clone: This may come from a read error, since a much larger clone is one base off. The chain has TRBV19 and TRBJ2-1, with D possibly matching TRBD2 (5 bases). The CDR3 spans 14 residues. V lost 7 bases to trimming and J lost 9 bases, with 19 bases between them. Germline V lookup: CDR1 LNHDA, CDR2 SQIVND (reference sequence). The CDR3 DNA sequence: TGTGCCAGTACCAAATCAGAAACTAGGTGTGAGCAGTTCTTC. Translation: CASTKSETRCEQFF. Based on the CDR3 plus reference TRBV19 and TRBJ2-1, the full variable domain is DGGITQSPKYLFRKEGQNVTLSCEQNLNHDAMYWYRQDPGQGLRLIYYSQIVNDFQKGDIAEGYSVSREKKESFPLTVTSAQKNPTAFYLCASTKSETRCEQFFGPGTRLTVL.

This clone showed up many times. The chain has TRBV12-3 or TRBV12-4 and TRBJ1-6, with 7 positions matching TRBD1. J lost 6 bases, V lost 2 bases, and 10 bases had no gene match. This CDR3 comprises 17 residues. The CDR3 region has the DNA TGTGCCAGCAGTTTAAGTTTAGGGGGACAGAGTAATTCACCCCTCCACTTT. As protein: CASSLSLGGQSNSPLHF.

This clone was counted ten times or more. J is TRBJ2-2 and V is TRBV3-1; D not resolved. The CDR3 is 14 residues long. Between the trimmed V and J ends, which lost 4 bases and 3 bases, there was a span of 9 bases. Germline lookup yields CDR1 LGHDT and CDR2 YNNKEL (reference sequence). The CDR3 protein is CASSPLLYTGELFF. As DNA, the CDR3 is TGTGCCAGCAGCCCACTACTATACACCGGGGAGCTGTTTTTT.

As concerns this clone: Given a much more abundant clone one base away, this may be a read error. Other DNA variants within this sample encode the same CDR3. The V and J genes are TRBV20-1 and TRBJ2-3; D ambiguous. The germline CDR1 and CDR2 sequences are DFQATT and SNEGSKA (reference sequence). This CDR3 comprises 12 residues. V was trimmed by 5 bases and J by 2 bases, leaving 8 bases between them. CDR3 sequence (DNA): TGCAGTGCTGTATCAGCCACAGATACGCAGTATTTT. The encoded protein is CSAVSATDTQYF.

This clone was seen repeatedly, ten times or more. The gene calls are TRBV5-4 and TRBJ2-7; TRBD2 matches at 8 bases. The CDR3 has 14 residues. The germline V gene has CDR1 SGHNT and CDR2 YYREEE (reference sequence). Losses at the gene ends were 0 bases for V and 3 bases for J; bases not matched to a gene: 2. The CDR3 DNA is TGTGCCAGCAGCTTGGCCGGGAGGGTCTACGAGCAGTACTTC. Its translation is CASSLAGRVYEQYF.

J is TRBJ1-1 and V is TRBV9, with D hard to call. This CDR3 spans 18 amino acids. The V gene's germline CDR1 is SGDLS and CDR2 YYNGEE. Trimming took off 0 bases at V and 2 bases at J, with 20 bases between the two ends. The CDR3 region has the DNA TGTGCCAGCAGCGTAGACGCATGGGCGAAATTTGTTAACACTGAAGCTTTCTTT. Translated, it gives CASSVDAWAKFVNTEAFF.

This chain joins TRBV6-4 and TRBJ2-3; no clear D. The germline CDR1 and CDR2 sequences are MRHNA and SNTAGT. Deletions cut 3 bases from V and 6 bases from J, with 10 bases between. The CDR3 consists of 13 residues. DNA of the CDR3: TGTGCCAGCAGTGAAAAGGAAGAGGATACGCAGTATTTT. Its translation is CASSEKEEDTQYF.